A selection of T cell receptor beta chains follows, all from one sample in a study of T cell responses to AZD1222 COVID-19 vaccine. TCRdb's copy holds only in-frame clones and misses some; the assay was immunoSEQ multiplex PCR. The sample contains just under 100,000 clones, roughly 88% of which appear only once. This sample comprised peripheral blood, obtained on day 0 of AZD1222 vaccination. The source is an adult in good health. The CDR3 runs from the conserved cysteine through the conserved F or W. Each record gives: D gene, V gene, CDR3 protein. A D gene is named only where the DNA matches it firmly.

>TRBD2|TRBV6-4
CASRPTSGAPTSTDTQYF
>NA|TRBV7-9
CASSLRTTDSGNTIYF
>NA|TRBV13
CASRVRGGMNTEAFF
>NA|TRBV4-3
CASSQGPNTGELFF
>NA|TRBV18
CASSPEEYYYGYTF
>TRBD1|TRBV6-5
CASKVTGRGGYTF
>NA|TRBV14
CASRSRGDGELFF
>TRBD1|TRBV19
CASKLQGATGYTF
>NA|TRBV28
CASSLSGGSNQPQHF
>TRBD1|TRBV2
CASSAGTGHDEAFF
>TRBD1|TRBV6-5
CASSYSRTGAEQYF
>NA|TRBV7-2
CASSFSLFRGADEQYF
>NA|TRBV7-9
CASRSRGVNTEAFF
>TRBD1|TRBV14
CASSQGQGADTQYF
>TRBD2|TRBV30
CAWSLGGGKNIQYF
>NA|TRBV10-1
CASSEVAENTGELFF
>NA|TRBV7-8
CASSLREGTYGYTF
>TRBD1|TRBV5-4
CASSLKDETGGYTGELFF
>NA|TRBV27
CASSADGYSGNTIYF
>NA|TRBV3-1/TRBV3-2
CASSQINSYGYTF
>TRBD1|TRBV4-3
CASSQGTGESTGELFF
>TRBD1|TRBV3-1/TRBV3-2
CASSQGGTGWTDTQYF
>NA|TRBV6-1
CASSERDINEQYF
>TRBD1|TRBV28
CASSFQTGEEKLFF
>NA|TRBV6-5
CASMDNLYLGNTIYF
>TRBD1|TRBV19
CASSMDRAGNTIYF
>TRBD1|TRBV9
CASSAQGASTEAFF
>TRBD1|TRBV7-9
CASSTGTGGLGYTF
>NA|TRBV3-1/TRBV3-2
CASSHGKGDYGYTF
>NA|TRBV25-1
CASSEVGMGSPLHF
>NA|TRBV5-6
CASSLGHFHYEQYF
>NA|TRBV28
CASSLAGRHNEQFF
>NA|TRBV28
CASSSTDSNQPQHF
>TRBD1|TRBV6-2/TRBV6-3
CASSYHGTGTEKLFF
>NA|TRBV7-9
CASRGGLDNSPLHF
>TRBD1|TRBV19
CASSIAGGDRGYTF
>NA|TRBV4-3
CASSQDRAAGYTF
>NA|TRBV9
CASSPSRTDTQYF
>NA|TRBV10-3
CAIGGTNSPLHF
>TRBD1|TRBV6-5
CASSYSALTGGLEQYF
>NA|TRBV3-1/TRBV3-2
CASSPYLSQGNYGYTF
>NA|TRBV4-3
CASSQGIQETEKLFF
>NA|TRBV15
CATSRDYGGGQETQYF
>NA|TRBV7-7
CASSPPGASLEAFF
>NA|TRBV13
CASSLQGASYNSPLHF